Listed below are T cell receptor beta chains from one sample, sequenced in a study of T cells after somatic rescue of genetic block. The repertoire was sequenced with immunoSEQ multiplex PCR; TCRdb's copy has only in-frame clones and lacks some. The sample contains about 88,000 clones, approximately 90% of which appear only once. Sequenced sample: peripheral blood mononuclear cells (PBMCs). The source is a woman younger than 35. Both conserved end residues are part of each CDR3. The D gene is left open where the match is weak. Only part of the rows carry a size: once, few, many, or a class if the clone is expanded.

V gene,J gene,clone size,D gene,CDR3 protein,CDR3 DNA
TRBV28,TRBJ2-7,once,.,CASSNRAPYEQYF,TGTGCCAGCAGTAACCGGGCCCCCTACGAGCAGTACTTC
TRBV10-3,TRBJ2-7,.,.,CAISDPSLGQTYEQYF,TGTGCCATCAGTGACCCATCCCTCGGACAGACCTACGAGCAGTACTTC
TRBV10-2,TRBJ1-2,.,.,CASSELRGKAGYTF,TGCGCCAGCAGTGAACTGAGGGGGAAGGCGGGCTACACCTTC
TRBV5-1,TRBJ2-3,.,TRBD1,CASTLGQGTDTQYF,TGCGCCAGCACCCTAGGACAGGGCACAGATACGCAGTATTTT
TRBV5-4,TRBJ2-5,.,.,CASSFKKGQETQYF,TGTGCCAGCAGCTTCAAGAAGGGGCAAGAGACCCAGTACTTC
TRBV25-1,TRBJ2-7,.,TRBD2,CASSSSGGSPSYEQYF,TGTGCCAGCAGCTCCTCTGGCGGGAGTCCCTCCTACGAGCAGTACTTC
TRBV28,TRBJ1-1,.,TRBD1,CASSLTGGGTEAFF,TGTGCCAGCAGTTTGACAGGGGGCGGCACTGAAGCTTTCTTT
TRBV6-5,TRBJ1-4,.,TRBD1,CASSYSSRGREKLFF,TGTGCCAGCAGTTACTCTTCCAGGGGGCGTGAAAAACTGTTTTTT
TRBV5-1,TRBJ2-7,.,TRBD1,CASSLGGTVRYEQYF,TGCGCCAGCAGCTTGGGAGGGACAGTGAGGTACGAGCAGTACTTC
TRBV11-2,TRBJ2-7,.,TRBD1,CASSLVGTGGYEQYF,TGTGCCAGCAGCTTAGTCGGGACAGGGGGCTACGAGCAGTACTTC
TRBV25-1,TRBJ1-4,.,.,CASRSRDGEKLFF,TGTGCCAGCAGAAGCCGGGATGGGGAAAAACTGTTTTTT
TRBV28,TRBJ2-1,.,.,CASSLLPLVYNEQFF,TGTGCCAGCAGTTTACTGCCACTAGTCTACAATGAGCAGTTCTTC
TRBV5-1,TRBJ1-6,.,.,CASAGGSYNSPLHF,TGCGCCAGCGCGGGGGGCAGCTATAATTCACCCCTCCACTTT
TRBV27,TRBJ1-5,.,.,CASSPVDPRQPQHF,TGTGCCAGCAGTCCCGTGGATCCCCGGCAGCCCCAGCATTTT
TRBV27,TRBJ2-1,.,.,CASSFRAGTSFYNEQFF,TGTGCCAGCAGTTTTAGGGCAGGGACGTCGTTCTACAATGAGCAGTTCTTC
TRBV6-5,TRBJ1-5,.,.,CASSYSIAGAGQPQHF,TGTGCCAGCAGTTACTCGATTGCGGGGGCGGGTCAGCCCCAGCATTTT